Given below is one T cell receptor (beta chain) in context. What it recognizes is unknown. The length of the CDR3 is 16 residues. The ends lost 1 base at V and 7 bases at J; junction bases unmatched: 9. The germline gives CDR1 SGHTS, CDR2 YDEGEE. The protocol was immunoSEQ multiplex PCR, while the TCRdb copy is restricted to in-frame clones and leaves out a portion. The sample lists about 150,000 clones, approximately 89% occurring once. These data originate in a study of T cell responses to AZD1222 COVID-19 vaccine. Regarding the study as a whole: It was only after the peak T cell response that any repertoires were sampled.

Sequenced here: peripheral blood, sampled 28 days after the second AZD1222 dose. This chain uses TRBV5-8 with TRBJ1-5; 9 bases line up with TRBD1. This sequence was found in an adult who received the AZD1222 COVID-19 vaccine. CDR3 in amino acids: CASSLWDRDRFQPQHF. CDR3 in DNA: TGTGCCAGCAGCTTGTGGGACAGGGATCGCTTCCAGCCCCAGCATTTT.